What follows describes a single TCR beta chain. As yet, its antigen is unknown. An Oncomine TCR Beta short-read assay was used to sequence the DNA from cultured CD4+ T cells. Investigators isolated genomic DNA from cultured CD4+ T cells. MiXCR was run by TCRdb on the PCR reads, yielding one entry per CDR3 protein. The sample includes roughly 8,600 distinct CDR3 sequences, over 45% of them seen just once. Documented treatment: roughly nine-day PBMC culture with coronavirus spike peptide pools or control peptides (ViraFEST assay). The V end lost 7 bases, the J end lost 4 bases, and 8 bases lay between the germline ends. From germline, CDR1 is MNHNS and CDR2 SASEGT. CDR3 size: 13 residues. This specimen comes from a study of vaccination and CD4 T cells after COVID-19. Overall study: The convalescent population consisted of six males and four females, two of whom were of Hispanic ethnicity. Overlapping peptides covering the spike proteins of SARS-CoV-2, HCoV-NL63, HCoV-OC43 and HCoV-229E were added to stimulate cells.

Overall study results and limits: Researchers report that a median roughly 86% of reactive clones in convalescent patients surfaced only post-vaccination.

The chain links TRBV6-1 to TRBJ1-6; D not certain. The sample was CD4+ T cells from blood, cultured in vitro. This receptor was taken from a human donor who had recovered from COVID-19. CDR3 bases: TGTGCCAGCACCTTAGGGTATAATTCACCCCTCCACTTT. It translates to CASTLGYNSPLHF.